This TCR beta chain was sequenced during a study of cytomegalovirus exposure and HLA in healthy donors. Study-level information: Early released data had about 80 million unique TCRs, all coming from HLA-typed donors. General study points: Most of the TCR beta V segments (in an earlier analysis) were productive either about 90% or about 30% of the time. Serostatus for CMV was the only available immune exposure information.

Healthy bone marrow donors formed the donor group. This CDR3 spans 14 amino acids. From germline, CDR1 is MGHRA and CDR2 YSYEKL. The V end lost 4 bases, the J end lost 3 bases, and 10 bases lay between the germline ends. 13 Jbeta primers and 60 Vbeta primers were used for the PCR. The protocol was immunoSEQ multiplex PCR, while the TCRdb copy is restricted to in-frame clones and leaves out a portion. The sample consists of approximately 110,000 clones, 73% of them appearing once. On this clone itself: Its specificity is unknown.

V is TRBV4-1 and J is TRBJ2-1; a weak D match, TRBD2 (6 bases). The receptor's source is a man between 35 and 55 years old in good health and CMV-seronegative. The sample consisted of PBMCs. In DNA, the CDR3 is TGCGCCAGCAGCCCGGGAGATGACTACAATGAGCAGTTCTTC. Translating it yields CASSPGDDYNEQFF.